These 9 T cell receptor beta chains were all obtained from the same sample, sequenced in a study of T cell responses to AZD1222 COVID-19 vaccine. Only in-frame clones appear in the TCRdb table, and some are missing; sequencing was by immunoSEQ multiplex PCR. This sample carries 84,000 or so clones, roughly 89% of them seen once, and the ten largest clones take approximately 2.1%. This specimen consisted of peripheral blood, obtained on day 0 of AZD1222 vaccination. Every receptor here comes from an adult in good health.

This clone was counted once. The chain recombines TRBV12-5 with TRBJ2-1; 11 bases fit TRBD2. Germline values: CDR1 LGHNT, CDR2 FRNRAP. The V gene end was trimmed by 5 bases and the J gene end by 8 bases; junction bases not matched to a gene: 14. CDR3 length equals 17 residues. The CDR3 protein is CASGPQRLAGILDEQFF. Written as DNA, the CDR3 is TGTGCTAGTGGTCCCCAACGACTAGCGGGGATCCTTGATGAGCAGTTCTTC.

This rearrangement joins TRBV11-2 to TRBJ1-6; D not resolved. Germline V gene lookup returns CDR1 SGHAT and CDR2 FQNNGV. Trimming left V 1 base short and J 7 bases short, with 8 bases between. This CDR3 is 14 amino acids long. CDR3 region: CASSLGATNSPLHF. CDR3 DNA: TGTGCCAGCAGCTTAGGAGCCACCAATTCACCCCTCCACTTT.

The chain combines TRBV7-2 with TRBJ1-3, with a possible D match to TRBD1 (6 bases). The CDR3 has 16 amino acids. From germline, CDR1 is SGHTA and CDR2 FQGNSA. V was trimmed by 2 bases and J by 0 bases, leaving 11 bases between them. The CDR3 DNA reads as TGTGCCAGCAGCTTAACCAGGGACATCTCTGGAAACACCATATATTTT. Translation gives CASSLTRDISGNTIYF.

The chain joins TRBV5-1 to TRBJ1-4; D call uncertain. Germline CDR1 is SGHRS and CDR2 is YFSETQ. Trimming removed 0 bases at V and 4 bases at J, with 7 bases between. This CDR3 region has 14 residues. The CDR3 here is CASSLGQFNEKLFF. The CDR3 DNA is TGCGCCAGCAGCTTGGGGCAGTTTAATGAAAAACTGTTTTTT.

The V call is TRBV6-5, the J call TRBJ2-7, with D unclear. Germline CDR1 reads MNHEY; CDR2 reads SVGAGI. This CDR3 contains 14 residues. V gave up 6 bases and J gave up 3 bases, with 15 bases separating them. In DNA form, the CDR3 reads TGTGCCAGCAGCCCCGACCCCCCCTACTACGAGCAGTACTTC. This codes for CASSPDPPYYEQYF.

The gene calls are TRBV9 and TRBJ2-1, with 11 bases matching TRBD2. The CDR3 runs to 16 residues. V lost 0 bases to trimming and J lost 3 bases; unmatched junction nucleotides: 2. CDR1 and CDR2 from the germline V gene are SGDLS and YYNGEE. The CDR3 sequence: CASSVGGTSGYNEQFF. The CDR3 nucleotides are TGTGCCAGCAGCGTAGGGGGGACTAGCGGCTACAATGAGCAGTTCTTC.

The chain's CDR3 is CASSPTGLVAYEQYF. The CDR3 DNA is TGTGCCAGCAGTCCTACTGGACTAGTAGCCTACGAGCAGTACTTC. The rearrangement joins TRBV28 to TRBJ2-7; 7 bases are shared with TRBD2. The germline V gene encodes CDR1 MDHEN and CDR2 SYDVKM. The CDR3 length is 15 residues. J gave up 2 bases and V 5 bases, and 9 bases lay outside the gene matches. The full variable domain, completed using reference TRBV28 and TRBJ2-7, is DVKVTQSSRYLVKRTGEKVFLECVQDMDHENMFWYRQDPGLGLRLIYFSYDVKMKEKGDIPEGYSVSREKKERFSLILESASTNQTSMYLCASSPTGLVAYEQYFGPGTRLTVT.

A note on this clone: Compared with germline, one end of the junction differs, possibly owing to a read error. The chain combines TRBV29-1 with TRBJ1-1, with a possible D match to TRBD1 (6 bases). Germline lookup yields CDR1 SQVTM and CDR2 ANQGSEA. The CDR3 runs to 14 residues. CDR3 amino acids: CSVSVGGLKTEAFF. In DNA, the CDR3 is TGCAGCGTTTCGGTGGGGGGGCTGAAGACTGAAGCTTTCTTT. The full variable domain, completed using reference TRBV29-1 and TRBJ1-1, is SAVISQKPSRDICQRGTSLTIQCQVDSQVTMMFWYRQQPGQSLTLIATANQGSEATYESGFVIDKFPISRPNLTFSTLTVSNMSPEDSSIYLCSVSVGGLKTEAFFGQGTRLTVV.

CDR3 DNA: TGTGCCAGCAGTTTACCCCTCGGCTCACCCCTCCACTTT. This codes for CASSLPLGSPLHF. The rearrangement joins TRBV27 to TRBJ1-6; D gene unclear. CDR3 length equals 13 residues. Deletions cut 2 bases from V and 10 bases from J, with 9 bases between. Germline V lookup: CDR1 MNHEY, CDR2 SMNVEV (reference sequence).